The subject of this entry is one TCR beta chain. These data originate in a study of technical replicates of blood from a few donors. Trimming took 2 bases from V and 0 from J, leaving 5 bases between them. CDR3 length equals 13 residues. Germline CDR1 is GTSNPN and CDR2 is SVGIG (reference sequence). Repertoires were generated with immunoSEQ multiplex PCR, while TCRdb's copy carries only in-frame clones and drops some. The data contain fewer than 15,000 clones, roughly 77% of them seen just once; the ten biggest clones take up around 10%. This TCR was sampled from a human donor in good health. Material for sequencing was PBMCs. The chain recombines TRBV30 with TRBJ1-3; D is ambiguous. The CDR3 region is CAWSSLSGNTIYF. The DNA of the CDR3 is TGTGCCTGGAGTTCCCTCTCTGGAAACACCATATATTTT.